This T cell receptor (beta chain) was captured in a study of cytomegalovirus exposure and HLA in healthy donors. Whole-study findings and limits: Most TCR sequences were uncommon, yet certain public TCRs appeared in many donors.

Only in-frame clones appear in the TCRdb table, and some are missing; sequencing was by immunoSEQ multiplex PCR. The sample includes approximately 260,000 clones, 65% to 90% seen only once; the top ten take 0.9% to 1.1%. A word on this clone: Its target is not known.

While the first cohort had 600 to 800 subjects, the donors belonged to the separate validation cohort of over a hundred subjects. This CDR3 is 12 amino acids long. Germline V gives CDR1 SGHTA, CDR2 FQGNSA. Germline trimming cut 8 bases from V and 1 base from J; bases unmatched to any gene: 0. Sequencing was performed on PBMCs. The chain links TRBV7-2 to TRBJ1-1; 8 nucleotides agree with TRBD1. This clonotype was obtained from a woman under 30 in good health and CMV-seronegative. The CDR3 nucleotides read TGTGCCAGCGGGACAGGGAACACTGAAGCTTTCTTT. Residues: CASGTGNTEAFF.